This record concerns one TCR beta chain sequence. The sample belongs to a study of T-cell reconstitution after alpha-beta-depleted transplantation in children. The germline V gene encodes CDR1 LGHNA and CDR2 YSLEER. Trimming left V 3 bases short and J 3 bases short, with 18 bases between. This CDR3 has 17 residues. The library targeted TCRbeta and was prepared with unique molecular identifiers. TCRdb ran MiXCR on the PCR reads and lists one entry per CDR3 protein. The sample holds around 270,000 distinct CDR3 sequences, around 10% seen once. The sample was PBMCs, taken before TCRalphabeta/CD19-depleted stem cell transplant. The chain recombines TRBV4-3 with TRBJ1-5, with TRBD1 as a possible D gene (6 bases). This TCR was sampled from a boy in the first two years of life with acute myeloid leukemia, due to receive a stem cell transplant. CDR3 region: CASSQRASGGVNQPQHF. The CDR3 nucleotides are TGCGCCAGCAGCCAGAGGGCTAGCGGGGGCGTCAATCAGCCCCAGCATTTT.